A single T cell receptor (beta chain) is shown here with its context. Different DNA sequences within this sample yield the same CDR3. The sample comes from a study of blood T cell repertoires in COVID-19. Study as a whole: The study drew acute and convalescent COVID-19 samples from the United States, Italy and Spain. T cells, B-cell-depleted T cells, or PBMCs provided the cDNA or gDNA that served as material.

Germline-derived CDR1 and CDR2 are SGDLS and YYNGEE. Deletions cut 0 bases from V and 4 bases from J, with 11 bases between. The CDR3 covers 14 residues. Original handling: Quantification of nucleated cells was approximated via reference gene primer amplification. Method: immunoSEQ multiplex PCR; TCRdb's copy keeps in-frame clones and lacks some. For V, J and clone size, that table is used; D and trimming come from the DNA. The data hold fewer than 180,000 clones, with approximately 86% observed a single time. The TCR comes from a man in his 70s with acute or convalescent COVID-19. Sequenced input: peripheral blood. V usage is TRBV9 and J usage is TRBJ2-7; a possible D gene is TRBD2 (6 bases). Here the CDR3 DNA reads TGTGCCAGCAGCGTAGCAAACGGGGGATACGAGCAGTACTTC. It codes for CASSVANGGYEQYF.